This T cell receptor beta chain was identified during a study of blood T cell repertoires in COVID-19. Study summary: T cells, B-cell-depleted T cells, or PBMCs provided the cDNA or gDNA that served as material.

This CDR3 spans 17 amino acids. V lost 1 base and J 8 bases, leaving 20 bases between the germline ends. The germline CDR1 and CDR2 sequences are LNHDA and SQIVND (reference sequence). Original handling: Reference gene primer amplification in the assay estimated nucleated cell counts. This table comes from immunoSEQ multiplex PCR, and its TCRdb copy is limited to in-frame clones, with some not included. That table furnishes V, J and clone size, whereas the DNA furnished D and trimming. The repertoire holds 150,000 to 200,000 clones, with roughly 82% as singletons. Living in about two dozen US areas, the participants were between roughly 18 and 90 years of age. Cohorts were determined from participant-reported clinical history.

The receptor comes from a man between 45 and 60 years old who had recovered from COVID-19. Sequenced: PBMCs or T cells enriched from blood (not recorded which). V usage is TRBV19 and J usage is TRBJ1-4; D not resolved. The chain's CDR3 is CASSIAGRVFAEEKLFF. CDR3 bases: TGTGCCAGTAGTATAGCCGGGAGGGTTTTCGCCGAAGAAAAACTGTTTTTT.